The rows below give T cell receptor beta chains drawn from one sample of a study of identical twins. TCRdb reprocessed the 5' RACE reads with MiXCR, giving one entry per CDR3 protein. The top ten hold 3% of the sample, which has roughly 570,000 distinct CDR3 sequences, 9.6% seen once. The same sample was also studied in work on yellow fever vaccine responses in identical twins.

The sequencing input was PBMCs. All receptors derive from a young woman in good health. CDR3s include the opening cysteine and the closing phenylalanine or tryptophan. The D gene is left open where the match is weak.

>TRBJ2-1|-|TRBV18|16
CASSYDQHRGANEQFF
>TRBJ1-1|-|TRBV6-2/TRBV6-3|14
CASSFRRYDTEAFF
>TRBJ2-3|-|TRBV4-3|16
CASSQDRAIGTDTQYF
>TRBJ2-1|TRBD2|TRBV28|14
CATSGREAYNEQFF
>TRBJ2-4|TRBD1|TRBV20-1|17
CSARRETGALAKNIQYF
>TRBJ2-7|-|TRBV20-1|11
CSANDGYEQYF
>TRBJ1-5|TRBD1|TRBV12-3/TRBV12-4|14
CASRTGTGNQPQHF
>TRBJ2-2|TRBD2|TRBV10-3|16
CAIRAAGGENTGELFF
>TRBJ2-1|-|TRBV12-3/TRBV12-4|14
CASSLGRGGNEQFF
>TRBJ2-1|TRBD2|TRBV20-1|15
CSAFSGTSSYNEQFF
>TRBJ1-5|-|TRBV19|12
CASSMSGQPQHF
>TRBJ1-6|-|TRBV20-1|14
CSARVTAYNSPLHF
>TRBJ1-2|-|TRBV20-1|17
CSARDRGQLPANYGYTF
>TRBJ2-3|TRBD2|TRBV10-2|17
CASSGSSGGPFTDTQYF
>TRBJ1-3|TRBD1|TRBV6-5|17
CASSLLGQALSGNTIYF
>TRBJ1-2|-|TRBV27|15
CASSTDGADNYGYTF
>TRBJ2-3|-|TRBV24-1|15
CATSDWSEGTDTQYF
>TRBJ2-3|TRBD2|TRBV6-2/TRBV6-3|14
CATLGLAGTDTQYF
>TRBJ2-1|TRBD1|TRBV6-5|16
CASSYLSGQGGDEQFF
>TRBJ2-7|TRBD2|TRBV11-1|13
CASSHGTTYEQYF
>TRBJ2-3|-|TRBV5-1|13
CASSLLTTDTQYF
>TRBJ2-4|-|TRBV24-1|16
CATSDSRAAAKNIQYF
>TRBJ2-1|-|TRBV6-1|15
CASNIQTRSYNEQFF
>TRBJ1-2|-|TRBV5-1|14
CASSLGPSQGGYTF
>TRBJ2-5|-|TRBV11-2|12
CASSPSRETQYF
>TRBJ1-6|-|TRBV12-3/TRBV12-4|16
CASSSTGSSYNSPLHF
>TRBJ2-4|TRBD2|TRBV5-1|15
CASSSLGGNPNIQYF
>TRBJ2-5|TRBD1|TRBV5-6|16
CASSLRSTGGALTQYF
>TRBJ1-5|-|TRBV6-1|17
CASSEARWQDRDQPQHF
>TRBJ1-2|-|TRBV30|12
CAWRNPLGGYTF
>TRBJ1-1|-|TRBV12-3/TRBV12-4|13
CASSSIGGGRAFF
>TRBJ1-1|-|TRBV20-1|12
CSASWQKTEAFF
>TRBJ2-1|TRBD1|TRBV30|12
CAWSGDRDEQFF
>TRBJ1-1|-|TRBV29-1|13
CSHRGGSNTEAFF
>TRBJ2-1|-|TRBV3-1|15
CASSQGRLLYNEQFF
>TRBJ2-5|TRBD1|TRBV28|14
CASSTNRGTETQYF
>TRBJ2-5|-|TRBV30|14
CAWSVGSNQETQYF
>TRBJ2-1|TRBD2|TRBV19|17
CASRAGLAGEVYNEQFF
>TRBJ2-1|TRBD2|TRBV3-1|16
CASSQDLSGGSNEQFF
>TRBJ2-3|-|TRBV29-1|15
CSVARGRGSTDTQYF
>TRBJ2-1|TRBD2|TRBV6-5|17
CASSSRITSGGHNEQFF
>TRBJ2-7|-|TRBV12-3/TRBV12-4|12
CASQGYSYEQYF
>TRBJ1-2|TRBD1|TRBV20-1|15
CSARISRGQMAGYTF
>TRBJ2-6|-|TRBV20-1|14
CSAVVNSGANVLTF
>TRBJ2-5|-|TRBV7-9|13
CASSLVIGETQYF
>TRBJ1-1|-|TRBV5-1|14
CASSLSTLNTEAFF
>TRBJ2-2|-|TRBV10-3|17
CAISEPGAGSLTGELFF
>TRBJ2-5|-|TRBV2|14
CASSQATVQETQYF
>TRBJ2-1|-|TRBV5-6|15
CASSLGWNKYNEQFF
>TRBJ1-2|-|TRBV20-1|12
CSARIPNYGYTF